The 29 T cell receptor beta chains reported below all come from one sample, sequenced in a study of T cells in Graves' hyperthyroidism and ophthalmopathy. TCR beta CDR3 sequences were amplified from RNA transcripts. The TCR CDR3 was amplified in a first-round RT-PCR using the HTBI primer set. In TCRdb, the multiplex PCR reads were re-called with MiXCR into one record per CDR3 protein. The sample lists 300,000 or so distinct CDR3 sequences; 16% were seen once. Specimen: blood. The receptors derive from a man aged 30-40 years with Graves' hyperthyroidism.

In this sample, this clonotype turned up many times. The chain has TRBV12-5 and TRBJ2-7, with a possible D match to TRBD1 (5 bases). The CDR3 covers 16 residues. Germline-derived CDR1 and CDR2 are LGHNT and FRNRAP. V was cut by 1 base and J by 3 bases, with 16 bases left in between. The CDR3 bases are TGTGCTAGTGGTTTGGAAGTGGGGCATAAACGCTACGAGCAGTACTTC. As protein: CASGLEVGHKRYEQYF.

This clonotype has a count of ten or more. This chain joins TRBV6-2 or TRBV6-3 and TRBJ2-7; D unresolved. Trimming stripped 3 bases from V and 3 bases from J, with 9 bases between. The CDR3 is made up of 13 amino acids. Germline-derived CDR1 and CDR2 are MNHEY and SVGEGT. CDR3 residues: CASSYGLFYEQYF. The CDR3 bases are TGTGCCAGCAGTTATGGGCTCTTCTACGAGCAGTACTTC.

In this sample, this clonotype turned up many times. As DNA, the CDR3 is TGCAGCGTTGATCCTAGCTTGTGGGGAGAGACCCAGTACTTC. Protein product: CSVDPSLWGETQYF. J is TRBJ2-5 and V is TRBV29-1, with D possibly being TRBD2 (5 bases). Trimming removed 3 bases from V and 4 bases from J, with 15 bases in between. This CDR3 comprises 14 residues. Germline V gene lookup returns CDR1 SQVTM and CDR2 ANQGSEA.

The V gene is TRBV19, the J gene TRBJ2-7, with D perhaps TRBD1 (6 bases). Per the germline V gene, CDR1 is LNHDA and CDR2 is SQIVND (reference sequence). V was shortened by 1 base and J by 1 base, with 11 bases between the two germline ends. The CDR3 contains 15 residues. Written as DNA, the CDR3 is TGTGCCAGTAGTATAGGCACAGGGTGGTCCTACGAGCAGTACTTC. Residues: CASSIGTGWSYEQYF.

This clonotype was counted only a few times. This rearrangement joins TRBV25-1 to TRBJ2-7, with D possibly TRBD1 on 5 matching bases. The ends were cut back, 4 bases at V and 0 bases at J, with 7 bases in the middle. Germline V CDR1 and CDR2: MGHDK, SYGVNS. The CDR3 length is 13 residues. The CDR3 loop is CASSGTPSYEQYF. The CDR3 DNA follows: TGTGCCAGCAGTGGGACACCCTCCTACGAGCAGTACTTC.

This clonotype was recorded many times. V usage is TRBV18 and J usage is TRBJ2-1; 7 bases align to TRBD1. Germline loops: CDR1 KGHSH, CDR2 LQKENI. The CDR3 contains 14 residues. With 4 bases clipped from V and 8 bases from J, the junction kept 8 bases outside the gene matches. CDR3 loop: CASSRNDRVDEQFF. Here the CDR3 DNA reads TGTGCCAGCTCACGGAACGACAGGGTGGATGAGCAGTTCTTC.

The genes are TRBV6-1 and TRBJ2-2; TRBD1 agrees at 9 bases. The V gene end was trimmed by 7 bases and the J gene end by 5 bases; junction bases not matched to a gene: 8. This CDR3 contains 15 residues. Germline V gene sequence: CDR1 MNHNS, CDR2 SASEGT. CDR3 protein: CASTMTGGGTGELFF. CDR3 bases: TGTGCCAGCACCATGACAGGGGGTGGTACCGGGGAGCTGTTTTTT.

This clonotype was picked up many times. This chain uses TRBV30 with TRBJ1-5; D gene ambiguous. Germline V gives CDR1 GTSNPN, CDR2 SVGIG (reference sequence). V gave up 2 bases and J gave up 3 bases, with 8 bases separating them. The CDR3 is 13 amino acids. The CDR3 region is CAWSTGNNQPQHF. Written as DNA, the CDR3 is TGTGCCTGGAGTACCGGGAACAATCAGCCCCAGCATTTT.

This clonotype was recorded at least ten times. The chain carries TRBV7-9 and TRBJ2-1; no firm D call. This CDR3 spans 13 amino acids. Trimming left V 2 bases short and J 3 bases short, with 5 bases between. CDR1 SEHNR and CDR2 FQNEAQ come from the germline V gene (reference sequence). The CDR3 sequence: CASSLLGYNEQFF. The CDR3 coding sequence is TGTGCCAGCAGCTTATTGGGCTACAATGAGCAGTTCTTC.

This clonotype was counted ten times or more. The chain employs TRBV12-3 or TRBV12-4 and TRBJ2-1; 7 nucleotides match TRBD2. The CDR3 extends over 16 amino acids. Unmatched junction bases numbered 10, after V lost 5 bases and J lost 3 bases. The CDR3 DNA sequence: TGTGCCAGCAGTCCCTTCGTGGGAGGGGTCTACAATGAGCAGTTCTTC. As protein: CASSPFVGGVYNEQFF.

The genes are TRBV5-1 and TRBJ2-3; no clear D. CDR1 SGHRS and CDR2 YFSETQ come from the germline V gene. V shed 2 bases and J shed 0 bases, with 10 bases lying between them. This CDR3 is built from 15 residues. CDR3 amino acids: CASSLIDGSTDTQYF. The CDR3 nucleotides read TGCGCCAGCAGCTTAATAGACGGGAGCACAGATACGCAGTATTTT.

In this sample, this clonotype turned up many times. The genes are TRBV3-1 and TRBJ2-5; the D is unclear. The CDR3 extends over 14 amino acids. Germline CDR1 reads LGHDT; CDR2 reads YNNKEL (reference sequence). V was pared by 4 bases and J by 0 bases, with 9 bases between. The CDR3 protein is CASSRNTDQETQYF. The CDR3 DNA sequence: TGTGCCAGCAGCCGAAACACCGACCAAGAGACCCAGTACTTC.

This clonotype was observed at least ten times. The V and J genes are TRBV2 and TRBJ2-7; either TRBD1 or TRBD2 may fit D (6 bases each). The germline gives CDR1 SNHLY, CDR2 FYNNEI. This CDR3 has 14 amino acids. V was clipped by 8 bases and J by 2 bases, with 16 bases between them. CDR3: CASLPQEGAYEQYF. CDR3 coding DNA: TGTGCCAGCCTTCCCCAGGAGGGGGCCTACGAGCAGTACTTC.

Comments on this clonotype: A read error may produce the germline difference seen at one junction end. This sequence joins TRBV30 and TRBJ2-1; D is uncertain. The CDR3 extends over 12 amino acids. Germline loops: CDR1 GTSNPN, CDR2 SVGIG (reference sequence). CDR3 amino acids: CAWSDAYNEQFF. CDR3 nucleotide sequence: TGTGCCTGGAGTGACGCCTATAATGAGCAGTTCTTC.

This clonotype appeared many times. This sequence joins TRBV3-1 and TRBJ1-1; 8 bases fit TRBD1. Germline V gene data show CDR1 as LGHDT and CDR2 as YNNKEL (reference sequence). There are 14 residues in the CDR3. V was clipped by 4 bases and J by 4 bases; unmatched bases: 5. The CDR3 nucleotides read TGTGCCAGCAGCCCTCAACAGGGGGGCACTGAAGCTTTCTTT. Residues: CASSPQQGGTEAFF.

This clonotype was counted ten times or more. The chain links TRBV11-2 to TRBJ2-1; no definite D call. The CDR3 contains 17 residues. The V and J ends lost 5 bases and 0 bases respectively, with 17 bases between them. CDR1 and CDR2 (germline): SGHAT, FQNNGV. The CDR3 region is CASSPRPSRSSYNEQFF. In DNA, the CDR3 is TGTGCCAGCAGCCCCAGACCAAGTCGGAGCTCCTACAATGAGCAGTTCTTC.

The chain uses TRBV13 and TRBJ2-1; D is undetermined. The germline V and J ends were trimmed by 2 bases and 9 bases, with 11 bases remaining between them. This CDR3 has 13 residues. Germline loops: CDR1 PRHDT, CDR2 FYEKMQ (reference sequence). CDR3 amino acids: CASSLLGWSEQFF. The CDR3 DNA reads TGTGCCAGCAGCTTACTAGGTTGGAGTGAGCAGTTCTTC.

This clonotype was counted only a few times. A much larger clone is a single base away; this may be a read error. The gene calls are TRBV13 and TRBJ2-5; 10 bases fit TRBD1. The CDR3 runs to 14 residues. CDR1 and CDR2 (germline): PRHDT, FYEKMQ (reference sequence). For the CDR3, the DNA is TGTACCAGCAGACCGGGACAGGGGCGCGAGACCCAGTACTTC. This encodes CTSRPGQGRETQYF.

CDR3 sequence (DNA): TGCGCCAGCAGCCAAGGACCGCGGGCATCGAATTCACCCCTCCACTTT. It specifies CASSQGPRASNSPLHF. The chain couples TRBV4-1 to TRBJ1-6, with no clear D. The germline V gene encodes CDR1 MGHRA and CDR2 YSYEKL. The CDR3 contains 16 residues. Deletions cut 1 base from V and 7 bases from J, with 14 bases between.

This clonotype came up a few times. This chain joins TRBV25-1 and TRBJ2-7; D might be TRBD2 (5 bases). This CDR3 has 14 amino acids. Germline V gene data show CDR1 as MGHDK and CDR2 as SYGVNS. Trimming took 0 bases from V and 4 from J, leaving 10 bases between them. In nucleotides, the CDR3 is TGTGCCAGCAGTGAATATAGGTCGGGATACGAGCAGTACTTC. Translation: CASSEYRSGYEQYF.

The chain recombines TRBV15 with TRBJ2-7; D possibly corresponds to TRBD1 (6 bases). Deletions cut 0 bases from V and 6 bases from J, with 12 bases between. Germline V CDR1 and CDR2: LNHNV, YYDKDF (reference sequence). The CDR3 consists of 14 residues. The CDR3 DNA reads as TGTGCCACCAGCAGAGAAGGGGGAGCTCGCGAGCAGTACTTC. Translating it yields CATSREGGAREQYF.

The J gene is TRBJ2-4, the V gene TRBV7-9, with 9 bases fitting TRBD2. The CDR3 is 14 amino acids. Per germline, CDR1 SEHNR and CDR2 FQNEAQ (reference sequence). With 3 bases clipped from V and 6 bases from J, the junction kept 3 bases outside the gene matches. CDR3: CASSLAGGGNIQYF. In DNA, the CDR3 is TGTGCCAGCAGCTTGGCGGGAGGGGGAAACATTCAGTACTTC.

CDR3 residues: CSARAARQSTGANVLTF. The CDR3 nucleotides read TGCAGTGCTAGAGCCGCCCGGCAGAGTACTGGGGCCAACGTCCTGACTTTC. The genes are TRBV20-1 and TRBJ2-6; D uncertain. There are 17 residues in the CDR3. Germline CDR1 is DFQATT and CDR2 is SNEGSKA (reference sequence). Trimming pared 1 base from V and 2 bases from J, leaving 15 bases between.

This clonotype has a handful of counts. CDR3 residues: CASSVAPLGGGYTF. Here the CDR3 DNA reads TGTGCCAGCAGCGTAGCTCCCCTCGGTGGTGGCTACACCTTC. The chain carries TRBV9 and TRBJ1-2; D is undetermined. Germline CDR1 reads SGDLS; CDR2 reads YYNGEE. V lost 0 bases, J lost 7 bases, and 13 bases lay in between. The CDR3 is 14 amino acids.

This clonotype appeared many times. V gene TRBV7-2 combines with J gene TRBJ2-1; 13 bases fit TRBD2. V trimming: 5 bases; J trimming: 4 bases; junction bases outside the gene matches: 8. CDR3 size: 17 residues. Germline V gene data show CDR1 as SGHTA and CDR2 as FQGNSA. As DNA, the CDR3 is TGTGCCAGCAGCCCGCCGGGACTAGCGGGATCATACAATGAGCAGTTCTTC. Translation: CASSPPGLAGSYNEQFF.

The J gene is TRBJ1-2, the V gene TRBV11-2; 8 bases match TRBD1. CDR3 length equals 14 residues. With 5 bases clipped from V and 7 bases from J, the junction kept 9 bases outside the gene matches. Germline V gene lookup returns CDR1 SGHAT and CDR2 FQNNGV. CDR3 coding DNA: TGTGCCAGCAGCCCGGACGGACAGGGCCGTGGCTACACCTTC. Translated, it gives CASSPDGQGRGYTF.

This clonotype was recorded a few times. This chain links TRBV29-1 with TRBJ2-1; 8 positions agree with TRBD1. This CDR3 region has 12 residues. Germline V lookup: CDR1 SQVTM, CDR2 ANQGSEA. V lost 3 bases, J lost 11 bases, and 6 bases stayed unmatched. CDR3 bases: TGCAGCGTTGATGCAGGGGGCACCAAGCAGTTCTTC. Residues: CSVDAGGTKQFF.

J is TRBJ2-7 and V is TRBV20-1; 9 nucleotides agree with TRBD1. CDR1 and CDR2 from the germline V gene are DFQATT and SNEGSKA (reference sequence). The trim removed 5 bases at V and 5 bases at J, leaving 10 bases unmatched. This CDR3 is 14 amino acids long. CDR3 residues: CSALTRDRVNEQYF. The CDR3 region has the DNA TGCAGTGCTTTGACCCGGGACAGGGTCAACGAGCAGTACTTC.

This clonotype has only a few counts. CDR3 DNA: TGTGCCAGCAGTTTCGACCGGATGGAGACCCAGTACTTC. Translating it yields CASSFDRMETQYF. This chain links TRBV28 with TRBJ2-5, with no clear D. This CDR3 is built from 13 residues. The V end lost 3 bases, the J end lost 5 bases, and 10 bases lay between the germline ends. Germline-derived CDR1 and CDR2 are MDHEN and SYDVKM.